The rows below give T cell receptor beta chains drawn from one sample of a study of OX40 agonist ivuxolimab in advanced cancers. Measured with immunoSEQ multiplex PCR; TCRdb has only the in-frame clones, and not every one. Found here are more than 65,000 clones, 70% to 90% of them singletons; the top ten hold 6% to 7.5%. This specimen was CD4+ or CD8+ T cells sorted from blood, taken in a trial of the OX40 agonist ivuxolimab. The receptors stem from an adult with an advanced solid tumor such as melanoma, head and neck, liver or kidney cancer. CDR3s include the opening cysteine and the closing phenylalanine or tryptophan. D genes are given only for firm matches. Expanded clones get a size class; other rows say once, few or many, or leave the size out.

j_call: TRBJ1-1; clone_size: NA; d_call: TRBD1; v_call: TRBV7-3; cdr3_length: 13; cdr3_nt: TGTGCCAGCAGCTCTCGAGGACAGGGAAGGGCTTTCTTT; cdr3_aa: CASSSRGQGRAFF
j_call: TRBJ2-7; clone_size: NA; d_call: NA; v_call: TRBV6-1; cdr3_length: 15; cdr3_nt: TGTGCCAGCAGTGTGGGTCCCAGCCCCCAATACGAGCAGTACTTC; cdr3_aa: CASSVGPSPQYEQYF
j_call: TRBJ2-7; clone_size: NA; d_call: NA; v_call: TRBV7-2; cdr3_length: 13; cdr3_nt: TGTGCCAGCAGCCGGGACCGACTCTACGAGCAGTACTTC; cdr3_aa: CASSRDRLYEQYF
j_call: TRBJ1-1; clone_size: NA; d_call: NA; v_call: TRBV18; cdr3_length: 11; cdr3_nt: TGTGCCAGCTCCTTGGGCACTGAAGCTTTCTTT; cdr3_aa: CASSLGTEAFF
j_call: TRBJ2-7; clone_size: NA; d_call: NA; v_call: TRBV5-1; cdr3_length: 15; cdr3_nt: TGCGCCAGCAGCCCAAACTCGGCAGCTACCTACGAGCAGTACTTC; cdr3_aa: CASSPNSAATYEQYF
j_call: TRBJ2-5; clone_size: NA; d_call: TRBD1; v_call: TRBV2; cdr3_length: 16; cdr3_nt: TGTGCCAGCAGACCGGGACAGGGGATTTTCAGAGAGACCCAGTACTTC; cdr3_aa: CASRPGQGIFRETQYF
j_call: TRBJ2-7; clone_size: NA; d_call: TRBD1; v_call: TRBV13; cdr3_length: 17; cdr3_nt: TGTGCCAGCAGCTTCGACAGGGGGTTGGGCCATACCTACGAGCAGTACTTC; cdr3_aa: CASSFDRGLGHTYEQYF
j_call: TRBJ2-5; clone_size: NA; d_call: TRBD2; v_call: TRBV7-6; cdr3_length: 17; cdr3_nt: TGTGCCAGCAGCTGGGGAGTCCTAGCGGGAGTTTCGGAGACCCAGTACTTC; cdr3_aa: CASSWGVLAGVSETQYF
j_call: TRBJ2-3; clone_size: NA; d_call: NA; v_call: TRBV18; cdr3_length: 17; cdr3_nt: TGTGCCAGCTCACCACCGTCCGGGGGCTGGGGCACAGATACGCAGTATTTT; cdr3_aa: CASSPPSGGWGTDTQYF
j_call: TRBJ2-7; clone_size: NA; d_call: TRBD1; v_call: TRBV9; cdr3_length: 15; cdr3_nt: TGTGCCAGCAGCGGGGGACAGGGGGTAACCTACGAGCAGTACTTC; cdr3_aa: CASSGGQGVTYEQYF
j_call: TRBJ2-3; clone_size: NA; d_call: NA; v_call: TRBV4-1; cdr3_length: 16; cdr3_nt: TGCGCCAGCAGCCAAGATCAGGGACTCCAGGGAGATACGCAGTATTTT; cdr3_aa: CASSQDQGLQGDTQYF
j_call: TRBJ2-2; clone_size: NA; d_call: NA; v_call: TRBV4-3; cdr3_length: 17; cdr3_nt: TGCGCCAGCAGCCAAGGCGCAGGGACGAAAGACACCGGGGAGCTGTTTTTT; cdr3_aa: CASSQGAGTKDTGELFF
j_call: TRBJ1-1; clone_size: NA; d_call: NA; v_call: TRBV2; cdr3_length: 13; cdr3_nt: TGTGCCAGCAGTGAATTGTGGGGAACTGAAGCTTTCTTT; cdr3_aa: CASSELWGTEAFF
j_call: TRBJ1-6; clone_size: NA; d_call: NA; v_call: TRBV4-1; cdr3_length: 13; cdr3_nt: TGCGCCAGCAGCCAAGATCCAGGTTCACCCCTCCACTTT; cdr3_aa: CASSQDPGSPLHF
j_call: TRBJ2-5; clone_size: NA; d_call: TRBD2; v_call: TRBV5-5; cdr3_length: 16; cdr3_nt: TGTGCCAGCAGGGCGGGGCTAGCGGGGGGCCAAGAGACCCAGTACTTC; cdr3_aa: CASRAGLAGGQETQYF
j_call: TRBJ1-4; clone_size: NA; d_call: NA; v_call: TRBV2; cdr3_length: 15; cdr3_nt: TGTGCCAGCAGTAAAAGGGACCGATTTAATGAAAAACTGTTTTTT; cdr3_aa: CASSKRDRFNEKLFF
j_call: TRBJ1-1; clone_size: NA; d_call: NA; v_call: TRBV5-1; cdr3_length: 14; cdr3_nt: TGCGCCAGCAGCTTGGGATTCCCGGGCACTGAAGCTTTCTTT; cdr3_aa: CASSLGFPGTEAFF
j_call: TRBJ1-1; clone_size: NA; d_call: NA; v_call: TRBV4-1; cdr3_length: 13; cdr3_nt: TGCGCCAGCAGCCAAGGTCTGGACACTGAAGCTTTCTTT; cdr3_aa: CASSQGLDTEAFF
j_call: TRBJ2-7; clone_size: NA; d_call: TRBD1; v_call: TRBV18; cdr3_length: 14; cdr3_nt: TGTGCCAGCTCGCCGCTCAGGGGGTCGAACGAGCAGTACTTC; cdr3_aa: CASSPLRGSNEQYF
j_call: TRBJ2-5; clone_size: NA; d_call: NA; v_call: TRBV27; cdr3_length: 14; cdr3_nt: TGTGCCAGCAGTTTAAGTTGGACCCAAGAGACCCAGTACTTC; cdr3_aa: CASSLSWTQETQYF
j_call: TRBJ2-4; clone_size: few; d_call: NA; v_call: TRBV4-1; cdr3_length: 16; cdr3_nt: TGCGCCAGCGGCGGGGCGGGGTTTATAGCCAAAAACATTCAGTACTTC; cdr3_aa: CASGGAGFIAKNIQYF
j_call: TRBJ2-7; clone_size: NA; d_call: NA; v_call: TRBV5-4; cdr3_length: 14; cdr3_nt: TGTGCCAGCAGAGAACAGGGTTTTGGCTACGAGCAGTACTTC; cdr3_aa: CASREQGFGYEQYF
j_call: TRBJ2-1; clone_size: many; d_call: TRBD2; v_call: TRBV9; cdr3_length: 16; cdr3_nt: TGTGCCAGCAGCGCTCGCACTAGCGGGAGGAGCAATGAGCAGTTCTTC; cdr3_aa: CASSARTSGRSNEQFF
j_call: TRBJ2-2; clone_size: NA; d_call: TRBD1; v_call: TRBV2; cdr3_length: 14; cdr3_nt: TGTGCCAGCAGGGGGACAGGGGACACCGGGGAGCTGTTTTTT; cdr3_aa: CASRGTGDTGELFF
j_call: TRBJ1-6; clone_size: NA; d_call: NA; v_call: TRBV2; cdr3_length: 14; cdr3_nt: TGTGCCAGCAGTGAGGCGGCAGTAAATTCACCCCTCCACTTT; cdr3_aa: CASSEAAVNSPLHF
j_call: TRBJ2-7; clone_size: NA; d_call: NA; v_call: TRBV30; cdr3_length: 11; cdr3_nt: TGTGCCTGGAGTTGGGGGTCCGAGCAGTACTTC; cdr3_aa: CAWSWGSEQYF
j_call: TRBJ1-5; clone_size: NA; d_call: NA; v_call: TRBV19; cdr3_length: 15; cdr3_nt: TGTGCCAGTACTCCTCCGGGGAAGGGCAATCAGCCCCAGCATTTT; cdr3_aa: CASTPPGKGNQPQHF
j_call: TRBJ2-1; clone_size: NA; d_call: NA; v_call: TRBV7-3; cdr3_length: 14; cdr3_nt: TGTGCCAGCAGCTTATTACCCCTAGCCCGTGAGCAGTTCTTC; cdr3_aa: CASSLLPLAREQFF
j_call: TRBJ1-2; clone_size: NA; d_call: TRBD1; v_call: TRBV19; cdr3_length: 12; cdr3_nt: TGTGCCAGTAGTAGGGGACAGTATGGCTACACCTTC; cdr3_aa: CASSRGQYGYTF
j_call: TRBJ1-4; clone_size: NA; d_call: NA; v_call: TRBV7-2; cdr3_length: 14; cdr3_nt: TGTGCCAGCAGCCCCGAGGAGGGGAACGAAAAACTGTTTTTT; cdr3_aa: CASSPEEGNEKLFF
j_call: TRBJ2-5; clone_size: NA; d_call: NA; v_call: TRBV27; cdr3_length: 13; cdr3_nt: TGTGCCAGCAGGGGGTGGGGGGAAGAGACCCAGTACTTC; cdr3_aa: CASRGWGEETQYF
j_call: TRBJ1-1; clone_size: NA; d_call: NA; v_call: TRBV7-2; cdr3_length: 14; cdr3_nt: TGTGCCAGCAAACCTACAGTGGGGAACACTGAAGCTTTCTTT; cdr3_aa: CASKPTVGNTEAFF
j_call: TRBJ1-5; clone_size: NA; d_call: NA; v_call: TRBV5-6; cdr3_length: 15; cdr3_nt: TGTGCCAGCAGCCTCCCTACCCCGGACAGTCAGCCCCAGCATTTT; cdr3_aa: CASSLPTPDSQPQHF
j_call: TRBJ1-1; clone_size: NA; d_call: NA; v_call: TRBV9; cdr3_length: 13; cdr3_nt: TGTGCCAGCAGCGTAGGGCTGTTCCCTGAAGCTTTCTTT; cdr3_aa: CASSVGLFPEAFF
j_call: TRBJ2-7; clone_size: NA; d_call: NA; v_call: TRBV28; cdr3_length: 15; cdr3_nt: TGTGCCAGCAGGCCTCTTGTCGCAAGACGTACCGAGCAGTACTTC; cdr3_aa: CASRPLVARRTEQYF
j_call: TRBJ2-1; clone_size: NA; d_call: NA; v_call: TRBV7-9; cdr3_length: 15; cdr3_nt: TGTGCCAGCAGCTTCGGGGGAGCCCTCTACAATGAGCAGTTCTTC; cdr3_aa: CASSFGGALYNEQFF
j_call: TRBJ1-6; clone_size: NA; d_call: NA; v_call: TRBV6-1; cdr3_length: 14; cdr3_nt: TGTGCCAGCAGTGAAATAGGCAGGAATTCACCCCTCCACTTT; cdr3_aa: CASSEIGRNSPLHF
j_call: TRBJ2-7; clone_size: NA; d_call: NA; v_call: TRBV11-2; cdr3_length: 15; cdr3_nt: TGTGCCAGCAGCTTCACGGGACTTAGCTCCTACGAGCAGTACTTC; cdr3_aa: CASSFTGLSSYEQYF
j_call: TRBJ1-1; clone_size: NA; d_call: NA; v_call: TRBV7-6; cdr3_length: 13; cdr3_nt: TGTGCCAGCAGCTTAGACAGGATCACTGAAGCTTTCTTT; cdr3_aa: CASSLDRITEAFF
j_call: TRBJ1-3; clone_size: NA; d_call: NA; v_call: TRBV7-9; cdr3_length: 16; cdr3_nt: TGTGCCAGCAGCTTAGCATGGGGATTCTCTGGAAACACCATATATTTT; cdr3_aa: CASSLAWGFSGNTIYF
j_call: TRBJ1-3; clone_size: NA; d_call: NA; v_call: TRBV5-1; cdr3_length: 15; cdr3_nt: TGCGCCAGCAGCTTGGCGGTGGGCGCTGGAAACACCATATATTTT; cdr3_aa: CASSLAVGAGNTIYF
j_call: TRBJ2-3; clone_size: NA; d_call: NA; v_call: TRBV5-1; cdr3_length: 14; cdr3_nt: TGCGCCAGCAGATGGGGCCTTAGCACAGATACGCAGTATTTT; cdr3_aa: CASRWGLSTDTQYF
j_call: TRBJ2-1; clone_size: NA; d_call: TRBD1; v_call: TRBV5-1; cdr3_length: 14; cdr3_nt: TGCGCCAGCAGCTTGGCGGGCAGGGGGTATGAGCAGTTCTTC; cdr3_aa: CASSLAGRGYEQFF
j_call: TRBJ1-5; clone_size: once; d_call: NA; v_call: TRBV19; cdr3_length: 15; cdr3_nt: TGTGCCAGTAGTATGGGGCAGTTCGGGGTTCAGCCCCAGCATTTT; cdr3_aa: CASSMGQFGVQPQHF
j_call: TRBJ2-7; clone_size: NA; d_call: TRBD2; v_call: TRBV6-1; cdr3_length: 15; cdr3_nt: TGTGCCAGCAGCGATCGACTAGCGGGAGGTTCCGAGCAGTACTTC; cdr3_aa: CASSDRLAGGSEQYF
j_call: TRBJ2-1; clone_size: NA; d_call: TRBD2; v_call: TRBV5-4; cdr3_length: 16; cdr3_nt: TGTGCCAGCAGCCATGCCGGACTAGCGGGCTACAATGAGCAGTTCTTC; cdr3_aa: CASSHAGLAGYNEQFF
j_call: TRBJ2-5; clone_size: NA; d_call: NA; v_call: TRBV5-4; cdr3_length: 18; cdr3_nt: TGTGCCAGCAGCTCCTACCCTCGACAGGTGCCCCTCCAAGAGACCCAGTACTTC; cdr3_aa: CASSSYPRQVPLQETQYF
j_call: TRBJ2-7; clone_size: NA; d_call: TRBD1; v_call: TRBV19; cdr3_length: 17; cdr3_nt: TGTGCCAGTAGTATAGACCCCCGGACAGGGGGGAGCTACGAGCAGTACTTC; cdr3_aa: CASSIDPRTGGSYEQYF
j_call: TRBJ2-7; clone_size: NA; d_call: NA; v_call: TRBV18; cdr3_length: 14; cdr3_nt: TGTGCCAGCTCAGTTTTAACAGGTACCTACGAGCAGTACTTC; cdr3_aa: CASSVLTGTYEQYF
j_call: TRBJ2-1; clone_size: NA; d_call: NA; v_call: TRBV11-2; cdr3_length: 13; cdr3_nt: TGTGCCAGCAGTTTCAACAGGGAAAATGAGCAGTTCTTC; cdr3_aa: CASSFNRENEQFF
j_call: TRBJ2-5; clone_size: NA; d_call: TRBD2; v_call: TRBV4-1; cdr3_length: 17; cdr3_nt: TGCGCCAGCAGCCAAACTAGCGGGGGGGCGGGGAAAGAGACCCAGTACTTC; cdr3_aa: CASSQTSGGAGKETQYF
j_call: TRBJ1-1; clone_size: NA; d_call: TRBD1; v_call: TRBV6-6; cdr3_length: 14; cdr3_nt: TGTGCCAGCAGACGACAGGGGTCGAACACTGAAGCTTTCTTT; cdr3_aa: CASRRQGSNTEAFF
j_call: TRBJ2-3; clone_size: NA; d_call: NA; v_call: TRBV4-3; cdr3_length: 19; cdr3_nt: TGCGCCAGCAGCCAAGATATGCCCTCGTACCCGCGTAACCCAGATACGCAGTATTTT; cdr3_aa: CASSQDMPSYPRNPDTQYF
j_call: TRBJ2-5; clone_size: NA; d_call: NA; v_call: TRBV18; cdr3_length: 16; cdr3_nt: TGTGCCAGCTCACCACCGGCTGGGGGATTGGGAGAGACCCAGTACTTC; cdr3_aa: CASSPPAGGLGETQYF
j_call: TRBJ2-7; clone_size: NA; d_call: NA; v_call: TRBV7-2; cdr3_length: 14; cdr3_nt: TGTGCCAGCAGCCCATTCTCCGGAGGCTACGAGCAGTACTTC; cdr3_aa: CASSPFSGGYEQYF
j_call: TRBJ1-1; clone_size: NA; d_call: NA; v_call: TRBV7-8; cdr3_length: 14; cdr3_nt: TGTGCCAGCAGCCCAGGGCGTTTAGCCGGTGAAGCTTTCTTT; cdr3_aa: CASSPGRLAGEAFF
j_call: TRBJ2-7; clone_size: few; d_call: NA; v_call: TRBV11-2; cdr3_length: 14; cdr3_nt: TGTGCCAGCAGCTTGGGGTCTTGGTCCTACGAGCAGTACTTC; cdr3_aa: CASSLGSWSYEQYF
j_call: TRBJ2-3; clone_size: NA; d_call: TRBD2; v_call: TRBV7-8; cdr3_length: 18; cdr3_nt: TGTGCCAGCAGCTTAGCGCGGGTTGGGCTAGCGGGCACAGATACGCAGTATTTT; cdr3_aa: CASSLARVGLAGTDTQYF
j_call: TRBJ2-7; clone_size: NA; d_call: NA; v_call: TRBV11-3; cdr3_length: 15; cdr3_nt: TGTGCCAGCAGCTTAGATCGAATCGGCTCCTACGAGCAGTACTTC; cdr3_aa: CASSLDRIGSYEQYF
j_call: TRBJ1-6; clone_size: NA; d_call: NA; v_call: TRBV27; cdr3_length: 14; cdr3_nt: TGTGCCAGCAGTCGGGGGGCTCGGAATTCACCCCTCCACTTT; cdr3_aa: CASSRGARNSPLHF